This T cell receptor (beta chain) was obtained from a study of molecular identifiers for immune sequencing clone quantification. Study details: Within a replicate experiment, RNA obtained from either about 21,000 or 97,000 naive CD8 cells was divided into five aliquots, and four of those aliquots were then sequenced.

From the PCR reads, TCRdb called clonotypes with MiXCR, one entry per CDR3 protein. The sample lists about 98,000 distinct CDR3 sequences; 35% were seen once. This clonotype is a singleton in its sample. Its matching antigen is unknown. Germline is not matched at one junction end, which may reflect a read error. Naive CD8 T cells were picked out by sorting for CD8+CD4-CCR7+CD45RA+. CDR3 length: 15 residues. In germline, CDR1 is LNHDA, CDR2 SQIVND (reference sequence). Study-level results: With a barcode shared among identical TCR molecules, highly expanded clone sizes could be underestimated.

Sequenced input: naive CD8+ T cells from blood, with Jurkat cell RNA spiked in. The subset is: FACS-sorted CD8+CD4-CCR7+CD45RA+ naive T cells. The clonotype comes from a human donor in good health. Some libraries in this study had Jurkat cell RNA spiked in. The chain has TRBV19 and TRBJ2-2; TRBD1 matches 7 bases. The chain's CDR3 is CASTPDRIHTGELVF. CDR3 DNA sequence: TGTGCCAGTACCCCGGACAGGATTCACACCGGGGAGCTGGTTTTT.